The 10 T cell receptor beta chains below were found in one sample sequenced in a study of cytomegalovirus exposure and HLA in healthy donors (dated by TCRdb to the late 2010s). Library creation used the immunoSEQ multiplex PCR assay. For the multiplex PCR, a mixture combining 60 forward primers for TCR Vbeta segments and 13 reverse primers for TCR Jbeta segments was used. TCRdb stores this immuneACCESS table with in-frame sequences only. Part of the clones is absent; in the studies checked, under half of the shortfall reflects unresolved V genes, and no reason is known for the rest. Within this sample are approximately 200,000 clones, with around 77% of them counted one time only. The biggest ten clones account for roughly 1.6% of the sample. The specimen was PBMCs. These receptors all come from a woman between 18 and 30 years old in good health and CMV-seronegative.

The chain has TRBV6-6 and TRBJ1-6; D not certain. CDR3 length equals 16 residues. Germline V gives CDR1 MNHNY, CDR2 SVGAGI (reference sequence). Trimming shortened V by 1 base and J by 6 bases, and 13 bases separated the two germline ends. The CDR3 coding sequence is TGTGCCAGCAGTTACTTAGCCCCGGGTAGTAATTCACCCCTCCACTTT. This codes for CASSYLAPGSNSPLHF.

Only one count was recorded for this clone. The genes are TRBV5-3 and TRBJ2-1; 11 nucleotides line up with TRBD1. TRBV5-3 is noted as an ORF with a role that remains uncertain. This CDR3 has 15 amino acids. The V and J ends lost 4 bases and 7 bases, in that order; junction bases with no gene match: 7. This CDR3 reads CARSPDRGQSNEQFF. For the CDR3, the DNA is TGTGCCAGAAGCCCGGACAGGGGGCAGTCTAATGAGCAGTTCTTC.

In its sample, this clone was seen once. CDR3 amino acids: CASSYSLAGGTDTQYF. The CDR3 DNA reads TGTGCCAGCAGTTATTCTCTGGCGGGGGGCACAGATACGCAGTATTTT. This chain joins TRBV6-5 and TRBJ2-3, with 7 bases matching TRBD2. With V trimmed by 3 bases and J by 1 base, 7 bases remained unmatched. Germline values: CDR1 MNHEY, CDR2 SVGAGI. This CDR3 comprises 16 residues.

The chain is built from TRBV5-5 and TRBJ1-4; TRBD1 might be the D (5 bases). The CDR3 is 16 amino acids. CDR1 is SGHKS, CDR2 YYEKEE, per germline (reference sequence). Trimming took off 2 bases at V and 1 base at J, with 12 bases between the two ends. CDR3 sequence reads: CASSFSGDLTNEKLFF. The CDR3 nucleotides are TGTGCCAGCAGCTTTTCGGGGGACTTAACTAATGAAAAACTGTTTTTT.

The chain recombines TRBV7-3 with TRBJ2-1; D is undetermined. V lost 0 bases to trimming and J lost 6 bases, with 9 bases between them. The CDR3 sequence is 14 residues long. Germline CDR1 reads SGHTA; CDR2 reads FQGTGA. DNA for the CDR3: TGTGCCAGCAGCTTAACCGGGTTCGGCAATGAGCAGTTCTTC. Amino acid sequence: CASSLTGFGNEQFF.

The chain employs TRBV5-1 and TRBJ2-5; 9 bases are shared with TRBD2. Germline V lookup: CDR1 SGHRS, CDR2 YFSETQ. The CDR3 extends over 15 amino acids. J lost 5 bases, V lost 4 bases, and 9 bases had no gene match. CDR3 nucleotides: TGCGCCAGCAGCGAGTCGCGGGGGGGCGCGGAGACCCAGTACTTC. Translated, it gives CASSESRGGAETQYF.

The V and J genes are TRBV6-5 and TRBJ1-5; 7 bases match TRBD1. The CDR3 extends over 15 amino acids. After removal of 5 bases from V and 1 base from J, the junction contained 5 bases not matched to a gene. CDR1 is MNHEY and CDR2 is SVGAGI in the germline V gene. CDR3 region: CASSPKDRSNQPQHF. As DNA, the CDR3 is TGTGCCAGCAGTCCCAAGGACAGGAGCAATCAGCCCCAGCATTTT.

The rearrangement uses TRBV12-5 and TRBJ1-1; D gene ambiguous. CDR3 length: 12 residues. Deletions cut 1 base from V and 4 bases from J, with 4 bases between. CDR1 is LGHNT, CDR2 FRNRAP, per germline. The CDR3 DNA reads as TGTGCTAGTGGTTTGGATAGCACTGAAGCTTTCTTT. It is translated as CASGLDSTEAFF.

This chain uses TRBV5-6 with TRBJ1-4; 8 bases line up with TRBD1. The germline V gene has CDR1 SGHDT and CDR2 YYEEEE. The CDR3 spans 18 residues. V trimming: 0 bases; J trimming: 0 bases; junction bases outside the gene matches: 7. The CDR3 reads CASSLVDRDVATNEKLFF. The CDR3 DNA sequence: TGTGCCAGCAGCTTGGTGGACAGGGATGTGGCAACTAATGAAAAACTGTTTTTT.

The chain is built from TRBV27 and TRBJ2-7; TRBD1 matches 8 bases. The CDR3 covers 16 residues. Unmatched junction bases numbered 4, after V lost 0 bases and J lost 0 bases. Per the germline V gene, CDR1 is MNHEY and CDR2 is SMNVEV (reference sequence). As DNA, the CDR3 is TGTGCCAGCAGTTTATCAGGACAGGGAAGCTCCTACGAGCAGTACTTC. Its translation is CASSLSGQGSSYEQYF.